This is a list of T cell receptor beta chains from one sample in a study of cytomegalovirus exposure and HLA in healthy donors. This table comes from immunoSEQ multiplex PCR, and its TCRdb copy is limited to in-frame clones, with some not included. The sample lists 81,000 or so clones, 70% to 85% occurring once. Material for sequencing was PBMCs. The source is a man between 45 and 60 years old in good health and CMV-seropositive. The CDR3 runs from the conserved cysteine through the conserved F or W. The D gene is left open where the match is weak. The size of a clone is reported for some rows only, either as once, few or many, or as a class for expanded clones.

cdr3_aa: CAWSVAGVEAFF
cdr3_nt: TGTGCCTGGAGTGTCGCAGGGGTTGAAGCTTTCTTT
j_call: TRBJ1-1
d_call: -
clone_size: -
v_call: TRBV30

cdr3_aa: CASSLGQELTEAFF
cdr3_nt: TGCGCCAGCAGCCTGGGACAGGAGCTAACTGAAGCTTTCTTT
j_call: TRBJ1-1
d_call: TRBD1
clone_size: few
v_call: TRBV5-1

cdr3_aa: CASSQLGLAGYEQYF
cdr3_nt: TGCGCCAGCAGCCAATTGGGACTAGCGGGATACGAGCAGTACTTC
j_call: TRBJ2-7
d_call: TRBD2
clone_size: -
v_call: TRBV4-1

cdr3_aa: CASRAHRGASNQPQHF
cdr3_nt: TGTGCCAGCAGGGCGCACAGGGGGGCATCGAATCAGCCCCAGCATTTT
j_call: TRBJ1-5
d_call: TRBD1
clone_size: many
v_call: TRBV2

cdr3_aa: CASSYPGTGQAFF
cdr3_nt: TGTGCCAGCAGTTACCCCGGGACAGGTCAAGCTTTCTTT
j_call: TRBJ1-1
d_call: TRBD1
clone_size: -
v_call: TRBV6-5

cdr3_aa: CASSPVRSTEAFF
cdr3_nt: TGTGCCAGCAGTCCCGTCCGGAGCACTGAAGCTTTCTTT
j_call: TRBJ1-1
d_call: -
clone_size: few
v_call: TRBV27

cdr3_aa: CASKSLEGLSYNEQFF
cdr3_nt: TGTGCCAGTAAATCGCTGGAGGGTTTGTCCTACAATGAGCAGTTCTTC
j_call: TRBJ2-1
d_call: -
clone_size: once
v_call: TRBV19

cdr3_aa: CASSEGGSRSYNEQFF
cdr3_nt: TGTGCCAGCAGTGAGGGCGGGAGTAGATCCTACAATGAGCAGTTCTTC
j_call: TRBJ2-1
d_call: TRBD2
clone_size: -
v_call: TRBV27

cdr3_aa: CASSLGDRGEKLFF
cdr3_nt: TGCGCCAGCAGCTTGGGGGACAGGGGAGAAAAACTGTTTTTT
j_call: TRBJ1-4
d_call: TRBD1
clone_size: -
v_call: TRBV5-1

cdr3_aa: CASSAPGTPSVEQYF
cdr3_nt: TGTGCCAGTAGTGCCCCCGGGACTCCATCCGTCGAGCAGTACTTC
j_call: TRBJ2-7
d_call: -
clone_size: few
v_call: TRBV19

cdr3_aa: CASGLFPFFSPGQGASTNEKLFF
cdr3_nt: TGTGCTAGTGGTTTGTTCCCCTTTTTTAGCCCGGGACAGGGGGCTTCAACTAATGAAAAACTGTTTTTT
j_call: TRBJ1-4
d_call: TRBD1
clone_size: -
v_call: TRBV12-5

cdr3_aa: CASTPTGFYGGEAFF
cdr3_nt: TGTGCCAGCACCCCGACAGGGTTCTATGGGGGTGAAGCTTTCTTT
j_call: TRBJ1-1
d_call: TRBD1
clone_size: -
v_call: TRBV6-5

cdr3_aa: CASSMWLGTDTQYF
cdr3_nt: TGTGCCAGTAGTATGTGGCTAGGTACAGATACGCAGTATTTT
j_call: TRBJ2-3
d_call: -
clone_size: -
v_call: TRBV19

cdr3_aa: CASSEDGGGQIYTF
cdr3_nt: TGTGCCAGCAGTGAAGACGGGGGGGGGCAGATCTACACCTTC
j_call: TRBJ1-2
d_call: -
clone_size: -
v_call: TRBV2

cdr3_aa: CASSTDRVNGLTF
cdr3_nt: TGTGCCAGCAGCACGGACAGAGTGAACGGCCTGACTTTC
j_call: TRBJ2-6
d_call: -
clone_size: -
v_call: TRBV5-6

cdr3_aa: CASSEALRETSTGELFF
cdr3_nt: TGTGCCAGCAGTGAAGCGCTTCGGGAGACGAGCACCGGGGAGCTGTTTTTT
j_call: TRBJ2-2
d_call: -
clone_size: -
v_call: TRBV2

cdr3_aa: CSVEQGMVSEQYF
cdr3_nt: TGCAGCGTGGAACAGGGGATGGTGAGCGAGCAGTACTTC
j_call: TRBJ2-7
d_call: TRBD1
clone_size: -
v_call: TRBV29-1

cdr3_aa: CASSLDSFNYGYTF
cdr3_nt: TGCGCCAGCAGCTTGGATTCCTTTAACTATGGCTACACCTTC
j_call: TRBJ1-2
d_call: -
clone_size: -
v_call: TRBV5-1

cdr3_aa: CASRRDRAANSGNTIYF
cdr3_nt: TGTGCCAGCAGACGGGACAGGGCGGCCAACTCTGGAAACACCATATATTTT
j_call: TRBJ1-3
d_call: TRBD1
clone_size: once
v_call: TRBV5-5

cdr3_aa: CASIAGTTDTQYF
cdr3_nt: TGCGCCAGCATAGCGGGGACCACAGATACGCAGTATTTT
j_call: TRBJ2-3
d_call: TRBD2
clone_size: -
v_call: TRBV5-1

cdr3_aa: CASSSNRNTGELFF
cdr3_nt: TGTGCCAGTAGTTCCAACAGAAACACCGGGGAGCTGTTTTTT
j_call: TRBJ2-2
d_call: -
clone_size: -
v_call: TRBV19

cdr3_aa: CSVSEVKAFF
cdr3_nt: TGCAGCGTTTCCGAGGTTAAAGCTTTCTTT
j_call: TRBJ1-1
d_call: -
clone_size: -
v_call: TRBV29-1

cdr3_aa: CASSVTGLGNTEAFF
cdr3_nt: TGTGCCAGCAGTGTTACAGGGTTAGGGAACACTGAAGCTTTCTTT
j_call: TRBJ1-1
d_call: -
clone_size: few
v_call: TRBV25-1

cdr3_aa: CASSLVTAVRGGYTF
cdr3_nt: TGTGCCAGCAGCTTAGTAACGGCCGTCAGGGGTGGCTACACCTTC
j_call: TRBJ1-2
d_call: -
clone_size: -
v_call: TRBV7-9

cdr3_aa: CASSVGRDRGRTNYGYTF
cdr3_nt: TGTGCCAGCAGCGTAGGTCGGGACAGGGGAAGGACGAACTATGGCTACACCTTC
j_call: TRBJ1-2
d_call: TRBD1
clone_size: -
v_call: TRBV9

cdr3_aa: CASSGGQQNQPQHF
cdr3_nt: TGTGCCAGCTCAGGGGGACAGCAGAATCAGCCCCAGCATTTT
j_call: TRBJ1-5
d_call: TRBD1
clone_size: -
v_call: TRBV18

cdr3_aa: CASSLLTSGFSGANGLTF
cdr3_nt: TGTGCCAGCAGTTTATTGACTAGCGGCTTCTCTGGGGCCAACGGCCTGACTTTC
j_call: TRBJ2-6
d_call: TRBD2
clone_size: -
v_call: TRBV27